The sample holds many counts of the clone carrying this T cell receptor beta chain. Its antigen is as yet unknown. TCRdb re-analysed the 5' RACE reads in MiXCR, keeping a single row per CDR3 protein. Of roughly 15,000 distinct CDR3 sequences listed, approximately 7.4% are singletons. The CDR3 has 14 amino acids. V lost 2 bases to trimming and J lost 4 bases, with 11 bases between them. The germline CDR1 and CDR2 sequences are MNHEY and SVGAGI. This sample was included in a study of spatial heterogeneity in lung cancer. Study background: TCR and UMI combinations that were unique each appeared, on average, more than ten times in raw reads. Notes on the study in general: It was found that expanded intratumoral alpha and beta TCR counts tracked tumor mutation counts. In tumor T cells, estimated coverage reached about 7% for alpha chains and around 12% for beta chains.

Time point specified: sample taken at primary tumor resection. No cells were sorted before sequencing. The whole RNA sequenced was extracted from tumor, nontumor lung or frozen PBMC. The source material was lung tumor tissue, sampled at surgery. J is TRBJ1-1 and V is TRBV6-5; D unresolved. This clonotype was obtained from a male donor with early-stage non-small cell lung cancer. CDR3 loop: CASSYSWSGTEAFF. In DNA form, the CDR3 reads TGTGCCAGCAGTTACAGCTGGTCTGGCACTGAAGCTTTCTTT.